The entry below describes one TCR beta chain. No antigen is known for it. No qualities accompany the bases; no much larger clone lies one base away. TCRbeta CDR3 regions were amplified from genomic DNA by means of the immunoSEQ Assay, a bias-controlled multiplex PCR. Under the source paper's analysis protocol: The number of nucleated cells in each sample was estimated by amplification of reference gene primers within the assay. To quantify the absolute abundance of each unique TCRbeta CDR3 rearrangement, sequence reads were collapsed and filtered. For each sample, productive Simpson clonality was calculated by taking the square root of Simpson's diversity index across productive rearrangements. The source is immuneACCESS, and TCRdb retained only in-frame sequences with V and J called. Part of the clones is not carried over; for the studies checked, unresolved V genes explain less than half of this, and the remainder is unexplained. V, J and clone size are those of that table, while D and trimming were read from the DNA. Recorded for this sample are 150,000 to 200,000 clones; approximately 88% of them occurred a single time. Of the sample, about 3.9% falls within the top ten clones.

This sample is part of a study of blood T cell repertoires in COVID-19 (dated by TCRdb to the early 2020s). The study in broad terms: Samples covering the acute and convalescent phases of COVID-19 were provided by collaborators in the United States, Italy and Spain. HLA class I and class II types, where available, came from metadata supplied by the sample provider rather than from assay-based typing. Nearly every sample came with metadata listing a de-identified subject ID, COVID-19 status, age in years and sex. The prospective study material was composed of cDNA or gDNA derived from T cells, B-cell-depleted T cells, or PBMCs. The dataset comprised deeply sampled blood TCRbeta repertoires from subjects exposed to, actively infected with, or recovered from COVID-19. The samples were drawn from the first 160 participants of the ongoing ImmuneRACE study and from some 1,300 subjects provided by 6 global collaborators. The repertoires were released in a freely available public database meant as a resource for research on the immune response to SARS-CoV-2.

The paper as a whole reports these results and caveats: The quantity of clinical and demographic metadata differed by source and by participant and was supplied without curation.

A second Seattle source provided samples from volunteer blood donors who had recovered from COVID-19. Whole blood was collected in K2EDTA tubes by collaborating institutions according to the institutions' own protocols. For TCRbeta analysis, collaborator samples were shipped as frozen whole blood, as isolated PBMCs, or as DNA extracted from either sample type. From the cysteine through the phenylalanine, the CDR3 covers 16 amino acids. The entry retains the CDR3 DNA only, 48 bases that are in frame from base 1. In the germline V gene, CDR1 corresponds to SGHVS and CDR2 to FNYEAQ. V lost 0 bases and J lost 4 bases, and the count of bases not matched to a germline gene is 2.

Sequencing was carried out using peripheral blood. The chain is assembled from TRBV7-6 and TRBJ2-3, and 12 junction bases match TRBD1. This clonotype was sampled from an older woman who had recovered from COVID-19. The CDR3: CASSLAGTGGADTQYF. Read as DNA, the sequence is TGTGCCAGCAGCTTAGCGGGGACAGGGGGCGCAGATACGCAGTATTTT.